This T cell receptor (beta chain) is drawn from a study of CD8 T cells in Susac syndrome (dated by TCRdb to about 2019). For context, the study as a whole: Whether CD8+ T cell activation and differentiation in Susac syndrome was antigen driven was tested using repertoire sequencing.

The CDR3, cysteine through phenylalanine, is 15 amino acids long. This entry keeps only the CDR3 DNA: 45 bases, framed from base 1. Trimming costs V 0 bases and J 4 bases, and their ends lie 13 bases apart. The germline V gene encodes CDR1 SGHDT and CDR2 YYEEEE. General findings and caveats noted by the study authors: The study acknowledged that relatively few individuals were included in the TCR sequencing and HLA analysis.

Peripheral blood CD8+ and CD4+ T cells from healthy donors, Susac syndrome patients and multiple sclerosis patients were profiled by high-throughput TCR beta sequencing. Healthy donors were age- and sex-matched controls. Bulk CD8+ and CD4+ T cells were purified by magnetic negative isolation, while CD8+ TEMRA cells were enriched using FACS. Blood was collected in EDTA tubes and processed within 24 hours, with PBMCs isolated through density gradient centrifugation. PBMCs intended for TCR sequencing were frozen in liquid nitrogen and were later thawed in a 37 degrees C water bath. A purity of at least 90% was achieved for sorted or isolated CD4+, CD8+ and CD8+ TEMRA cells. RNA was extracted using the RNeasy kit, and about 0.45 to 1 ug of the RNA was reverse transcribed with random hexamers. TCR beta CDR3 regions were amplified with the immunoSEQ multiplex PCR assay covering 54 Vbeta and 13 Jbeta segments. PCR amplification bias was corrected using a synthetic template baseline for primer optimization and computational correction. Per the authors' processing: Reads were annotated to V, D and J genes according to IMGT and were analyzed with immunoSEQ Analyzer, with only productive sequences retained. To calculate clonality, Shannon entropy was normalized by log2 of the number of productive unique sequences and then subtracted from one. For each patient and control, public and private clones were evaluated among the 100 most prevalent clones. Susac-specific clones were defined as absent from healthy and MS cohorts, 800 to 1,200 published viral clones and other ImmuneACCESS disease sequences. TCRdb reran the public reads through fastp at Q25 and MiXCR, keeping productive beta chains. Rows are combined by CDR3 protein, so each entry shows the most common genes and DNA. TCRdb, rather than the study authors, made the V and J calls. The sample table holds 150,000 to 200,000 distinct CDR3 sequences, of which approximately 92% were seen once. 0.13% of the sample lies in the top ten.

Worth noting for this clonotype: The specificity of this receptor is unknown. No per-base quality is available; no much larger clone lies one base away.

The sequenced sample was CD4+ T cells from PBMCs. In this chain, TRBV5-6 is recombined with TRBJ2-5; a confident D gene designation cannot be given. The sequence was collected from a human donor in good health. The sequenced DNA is TGTGCCAGCAGCTTGGCGAATTGGGGTCGAGAGACCCAGTACTTC. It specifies CASSLANWGRETQYF.